This T cell receptor beta chain was identified in a study of CD8+ T cells in alopecia areata. Study-level background: Oral tofacitinib, 5 to 10 mg twice daily, was given in an open-label trial. People stayed on tofacitinib for 6 to 18 months, then stopped the drug for 6 months.

For this clone: Its specificity is unknown.

It was from alopecia areata patients that lesional scalp punch biopsies and peripheral blood were collected. Reverse transcribed after extraction, RNA yielded cDNA as the sequencing template. Data came from immunoSEQ multiplex PCR; TCRdb stores just in-frame clones and leaves some out. Seen here are some 10,000 clones, about 67% observed once, and the top ten hold roughly 15%. Study-level results: Lesional scalp exceeded normal scalp in clonality, especially in alopecia totalis/universalis. The study found TCR sharing across patients less clear than in mice, possibly for HLA reasons.

Sample: skin. The receptor was derived from a human donor with alopecia areata.

For the CDR3, the DNA is TGTGCCAGCAGTTCAGAAAGGGACGGACGATTGCATTTT. Its translation: CASSSERDGRLHF. The chain is built from TRBV6-5 and TRBJ1-5, with D maybe TRBD1 (5 bases). V was cut by 4 bases and J by 15 bases, with 19 bases left in between. Per germline, CDR1 MNHEY and CDR2 SVGAGI. This CDR3 is built from 13 residues.